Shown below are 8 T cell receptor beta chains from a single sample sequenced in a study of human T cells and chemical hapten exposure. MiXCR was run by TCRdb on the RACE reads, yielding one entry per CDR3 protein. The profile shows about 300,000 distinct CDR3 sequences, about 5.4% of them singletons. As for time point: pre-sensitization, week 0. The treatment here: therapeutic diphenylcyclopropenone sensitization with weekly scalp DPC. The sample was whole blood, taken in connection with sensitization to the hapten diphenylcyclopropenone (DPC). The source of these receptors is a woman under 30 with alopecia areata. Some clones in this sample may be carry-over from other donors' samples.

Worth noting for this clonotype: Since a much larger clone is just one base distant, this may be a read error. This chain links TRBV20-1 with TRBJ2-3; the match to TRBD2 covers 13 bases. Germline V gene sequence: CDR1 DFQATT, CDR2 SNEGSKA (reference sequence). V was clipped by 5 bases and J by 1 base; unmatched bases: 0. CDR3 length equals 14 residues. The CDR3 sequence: CSAGLAGGTDTQYF. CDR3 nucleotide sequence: TGCAGTGCTGGACTAGCGGGGGGCACAGATACGCAGTATTTT.

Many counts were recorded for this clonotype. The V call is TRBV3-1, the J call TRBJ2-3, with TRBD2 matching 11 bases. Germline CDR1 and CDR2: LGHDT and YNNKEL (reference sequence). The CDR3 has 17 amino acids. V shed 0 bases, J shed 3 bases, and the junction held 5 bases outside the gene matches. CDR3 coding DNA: TGTGCCAGCAGCCAAGAAGCGGCTAGCGGGGGGACAGATACGCAGTATTTT. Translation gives CASSQEAASGGTDTQYF.

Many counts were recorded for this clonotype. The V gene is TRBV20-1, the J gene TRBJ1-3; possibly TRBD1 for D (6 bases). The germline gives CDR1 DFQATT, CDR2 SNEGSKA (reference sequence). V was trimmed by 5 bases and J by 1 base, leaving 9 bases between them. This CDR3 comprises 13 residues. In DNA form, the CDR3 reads TGCAGTGCTCGAAGGGGGTCTGGAAACACCATATATTTT. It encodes CSARRGSGNTIYF.

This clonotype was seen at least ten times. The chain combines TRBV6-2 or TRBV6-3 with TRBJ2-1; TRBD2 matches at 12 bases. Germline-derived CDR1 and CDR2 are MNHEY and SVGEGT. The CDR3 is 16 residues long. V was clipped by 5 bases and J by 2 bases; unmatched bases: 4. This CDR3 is CASSTTSGGAYNEQFF. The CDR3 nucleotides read TGTGCCAGCAGTACGACTAGCGGGGGCGCCTACAATGAGCAGTTCTTC.

The CDR3 loop is CASGSGTGLREQFF. CDR3 coding DNA: TGTGCCAGCGGATCCGGGACAGGGTTGAGGGAGCAGTTCTTC. The genes are TRBV6-5 and TRBJ2-1; 9 nucleotides match TRBD1. V lost 8 bases and J lost 10; bases outside the gene matches: 12. The CDR3 extends over 14 amino acids. Germline loops: CDR1 MNHEY, CDR2 SVGAGI.

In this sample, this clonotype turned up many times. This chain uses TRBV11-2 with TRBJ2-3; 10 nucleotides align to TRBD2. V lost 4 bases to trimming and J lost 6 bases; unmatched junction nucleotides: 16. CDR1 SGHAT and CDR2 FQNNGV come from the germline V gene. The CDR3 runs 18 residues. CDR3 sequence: CASSWASSGGASTDTQYF. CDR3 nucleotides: TGTGCCAGCAGCTGGGCCTCCAGCGGGGGGGCCTCTACCGATACGCAGTATTTT.

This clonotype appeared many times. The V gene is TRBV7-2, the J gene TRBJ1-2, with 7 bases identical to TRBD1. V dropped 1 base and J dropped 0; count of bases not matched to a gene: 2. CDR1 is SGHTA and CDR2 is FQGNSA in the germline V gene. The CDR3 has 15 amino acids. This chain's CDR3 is CASSLVGQSNYGYTF. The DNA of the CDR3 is TGTGCCAGCAGCTTAGTGGGACAGTCTAACTATGGCTACACCTTC.

CDR3 sequence reads: CASRTLGTGVLGSTDTQYF. The CDR3 DNA follows: TGTGCCAGCAGGACGTTGGGGACAGGAGTGCTAGGCAGCACAGATACGCAGTATTTT. The J gene is TRBJ2-3, the V gene TRBV7-8; TRBD1 matches 8 bases. CDR1 and CDR2 (germline): SGHVS, FQNEAQ. The CDR3 is 19 amino acids. The ends lost 6 bases at V and 0 bases at J; junction bases unmatched: 17.